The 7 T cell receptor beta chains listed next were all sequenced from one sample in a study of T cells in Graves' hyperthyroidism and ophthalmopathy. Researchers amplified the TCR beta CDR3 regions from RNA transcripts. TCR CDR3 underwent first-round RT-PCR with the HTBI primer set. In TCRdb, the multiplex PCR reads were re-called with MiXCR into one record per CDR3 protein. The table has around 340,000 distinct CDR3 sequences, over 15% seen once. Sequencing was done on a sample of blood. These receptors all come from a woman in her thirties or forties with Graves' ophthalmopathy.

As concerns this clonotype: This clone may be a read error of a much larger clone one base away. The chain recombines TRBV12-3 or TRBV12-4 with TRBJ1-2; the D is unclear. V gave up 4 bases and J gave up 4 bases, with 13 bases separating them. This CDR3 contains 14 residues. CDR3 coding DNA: TGTGCCAGCAGTTATCACGGTGACTTCTATGGCTACACCTTC. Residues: CASSYHGDFYGYTF.

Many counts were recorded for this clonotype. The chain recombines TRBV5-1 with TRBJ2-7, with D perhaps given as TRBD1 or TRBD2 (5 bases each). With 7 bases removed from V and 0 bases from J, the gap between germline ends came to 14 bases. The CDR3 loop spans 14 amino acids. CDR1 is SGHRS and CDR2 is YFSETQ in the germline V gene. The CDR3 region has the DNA TGCGCCAGCTTCCGGGACCCGAGCTCCTACGAGCAGTACTTC. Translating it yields CASFRDPSSYEQYF. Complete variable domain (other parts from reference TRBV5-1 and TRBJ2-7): KAGVTQTPRYLIKTRGQQVTLSCSPISGHRSVSWYQQTPGQGLQFLFEYFSETQRNKGNFPGRFSGRQFSNSRSEMNVSTLELGDSALYLCASFRDPSSYEQYFGPGTRLTVT.

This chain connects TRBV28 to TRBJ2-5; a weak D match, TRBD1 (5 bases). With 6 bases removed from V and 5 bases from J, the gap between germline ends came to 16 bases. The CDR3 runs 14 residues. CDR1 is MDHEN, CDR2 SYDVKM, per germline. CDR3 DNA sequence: TGTGCCAGCAGGGACACCGGGTTGGGTGAGACCCAGTACTTC. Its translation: CASRDTGLGETQYF.

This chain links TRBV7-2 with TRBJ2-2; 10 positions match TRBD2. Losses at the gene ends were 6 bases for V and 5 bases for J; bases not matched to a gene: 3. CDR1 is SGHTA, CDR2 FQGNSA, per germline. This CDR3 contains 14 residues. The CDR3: CASSSSGSTGELFF. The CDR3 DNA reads TGTGCCAGCAGTTCTAGCGGGAGTACCGGGGAGCTGTTTTTT.

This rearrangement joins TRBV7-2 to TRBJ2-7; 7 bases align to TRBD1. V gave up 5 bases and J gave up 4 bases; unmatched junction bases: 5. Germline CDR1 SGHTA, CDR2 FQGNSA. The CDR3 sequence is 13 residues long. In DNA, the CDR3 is TGTGCCAGCAGCACCGGGACAGAGTACGAGCAGTACTTC. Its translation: CASSTGTEYEQYF. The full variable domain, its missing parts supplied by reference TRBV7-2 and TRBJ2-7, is GAGVSQSPSNKVTEKGKDVELRCDPISGHTALYWYRQSLGQGLEFLIYFQGNSAPDKSGLPSDRFSAERTGGSVSTLTIQRTQQEDSAVYLCASSTGTEYEQYFGPGTRLTVT.

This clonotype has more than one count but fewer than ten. The CDR3 spells CATSDFGTGGTGELFF. The CDR3 DNA reads as TGTGCCACCAGTGATTTCGGGACAGGGGGGACCGGGGAGCTGTTTTTT. The chain links TRBV24-1 to TRBJ2-2; TRBD1 matches at 11 bases. Germline CDR1 reads KGHDR; CDR2 reads SFDVKD. The CDR3 contains 16 residues. V dropped 1 base and J dropped 5; count of bases not matched to a gene: 2.

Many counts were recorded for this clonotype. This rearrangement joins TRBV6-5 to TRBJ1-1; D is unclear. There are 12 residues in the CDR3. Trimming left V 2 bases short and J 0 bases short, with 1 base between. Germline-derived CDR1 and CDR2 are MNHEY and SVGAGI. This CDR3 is CASSYVNTEAFF. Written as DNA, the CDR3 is TGTGCCAGCAGTTACGTGAACACTGAAGCTTTCTTT.